The next 32 T cell receptor beta chains were all read from a single sample in a study of CD8+CD57+ T cells in acquired aplastic anemia. Profiling that covered TCR beta VDJ and CDR3 relied on genomic DNA as its template. From the reads, TCRdb called clonotypes with MiXCR, one entry per CDR3 protein. The sample has 200,000 to 250,000 distinct CDR3 sequences; more than 45% are singletons. In patients chosen for sequencing, flow cytometry had shown CD8+CD57+ cell expansion. The sequenced material came from sorted CD4+, CD8+, or CD8+CD57+ T cells (not recorded which) from PBMCs. The origin of the receptors is a human donor with aplastic anemia.

As concerns this clonotype: Relative to the germline gene, one junction end is altered; a read error may explain this. The chain combines TRBV6-5 with TRBJ1-5, with D perhaps matching TRBD1 (5 bases). The CDR3 has 14 amino acids. The germline V gene has CDR1 MNHEY and CDR2 SVGAGI. CDR3: CAISGGGNNQPQHF. CDR3 coding DNA: TGTGCCATCAGTGGGGGGGGGAACAATCAGCCCCAGCATTTT.

This clonotype was observed at least ten times. The rearrangement joins TRBV2 to TRBJ2-7; unclear D gene. The CDR3 is made up of 12 amino acids. Trimming stripped 6 bases from V and 2 bases from J, with 8 bases between. Germline CDR1 reads SNHLY; CDR2 reads FYNNEI. In DNA form, the CDR3 reads TGTGCCAGCAGGGGTCCCGCCTACGAGCAGTACTTC. This gives the protein CASRGPAYEQYF.

A remark on this clonotype: Given a much more abundant clone one base away, this may be a read error. The rearrangement links TRBV6-5 to TRBJ1-5, with D perhaps TRBD1 (5 bases). The CDR3 covers 15 residues. Germline CDR1 reads MNHEY; CDR2 reads SVGAGI. CDR3 region: CASSPGGGYNQLQHF. CDR3 DNA sequence: TGTGCCAGCAGCCCCGGGGGTGGGTACAATCAGCTCCAGCATTTT.

This clonotype showed up many times. V gene TRBV20-1 combines with J gene TRBJ1-5, with D maybe TRBD1 (5 bases). V was shortened by 4 bases and J by 5 bases, with 18 bases between the two germline ends. The CDR3 spans 15 residues. Germline lookup yields CDR1 DFQATT and CDR2 SNEGSKA (reference sequence). CDR3 amino acids: CSAKIPRRGDQPQHF. CDR3 nucleotide sequence: TGCAGTGCTAAAATCCCGAGGAGGGGCGATCAGCCCCAGCATTTT.

This clonotype was counted ten times or more. The rearrangement links TRBV4-1 to TRBJ1-5; 8 bases line up with TRBD1. The CDR3 covers 16 residues. The germline V gene has CDR1 MGHRA and CDR2 YSYEKL. J lost 4 bases, V lost 2 bases, and 7 bases had no gene match. The CDR3 nucleotides are TGCGCCAGCAGCCAATACCTAGACAGGGGAAATCAGCCCCAGCATTTT. It is translated as CASSQYLDRGNQPQHF.

This clonotype came up many times. V is TRBV20-1 and J is TRBJ2-1; maybe TRBD2 (6 bases). The CDR3 is 18 residues long. Trimming cost V 6 bases and J 3 bases, with 27 bases left between them. From germline, CDR1 is DFQATT and CDR2 SNEGSKA (reference sequence). The CDR3 DNA reads TGCAGTGCCCTCAACCGCCACGACATGGCGGGGAACTACAATGAGCAGTTCTTC. It is translated as CSALNRHDMAGNYNEQFF.

There are many counts of this clonotype. The chain is built from TRBV7-9 and TRBJ1-4, with D uncertain. Germline CDR1 and CDR2: SEHNR and FQNEAQ (reference sequence). With 2 bases removed from V and 0 bases from J, the gap between germline ends came to 10 bases. This CDR3 is 16 amino acids long. The CDR3 DNA reads TGTGCCAGCAGCTTATTAGCCGGCGCAACTAATGAAAAACTGTTTTTT. The encoded protein is CASSLLAGATNEKLFF. Drawing the rest from reference TRBV7-9 and TRBJ1-4, the complete variable domain is DTGVSQNPRHKITKRGQNVTFRCDPISEHNRLYWYRQTLGQGPEFLTYFQNEAQLEKSRLLSDRFSAERPKGSFSTLEIQRTEQGDSAMYLCASSLLAGATNEKLFFGSGTQLSVL.

This clonotype turned up a few times. The CDR3 loop is CASSSGGWVQSYNEQFF. In DNA, the CDR3 is TGTGCCAGCAGTTCGGGGGGGTGGGTACAATCCTACAATGAGCAGTTCTTC. The V gene is TRBV6-6, the J gene TRBJ2-1; 8 nucleotides agree with TRBD2. Germline V lookup: CDR1 MNHNY, CDR2 SVGAGI (reference sequence). The CDR3 sequence is 17 residues long. J lost 1 base, V lost 4 bases, and 9 bases had no gene match.

This clonotype came up a few times. The CDR3 nucleotides are TGTGCCAGCAGTCTCACAGAGGGTAGCGGGGGGCCTGGTGGGAAGCAGTTCTTC. Protein product: CASSLTEGSGGPGGKQFF. This rearrangement joins TRBV7-9 to TRBJ2-1; TRBD2 aligns across 10 bases. The J segment lost 11 bases and the V segment lost 6 bases, leaving 22 bases of the junction unmatched. The length of the CDR3 is 18 residues. Germline CDR1 is SEHNR and CDR2 is FQNEAQ (reference sequence).

The V call is TRBV2, the J call TRBJ2-5, with 7 bases that match TRBD1. This CDR3 region has 14 residues. V was clipped by 2 bases and J by 5 bases; unmatched bases: 5. CDR1 and CDR2 from the germline V gene are SNHLY and FYNNEI. The CDR3 sequence is CASSERQGGETQYF. The CDR3 DNA is TGTGCCAGCAGTGAACGACAGGGCGGGGAGACCCAGTACTTC.

The genes are TRBV14 and TRBJ2-4; D unresolved. CDR1 and CDR2 (germline): SGHDN, FVKESK. The CDR3 is 13 residues long. V lost 2 bases to trimming and J lost 8 bases, with 10 bases between them. CDR3 DNA sequence: TGTGCCAGCAGCCAACTCTTGGCAGACATTCAGTACTTC. Encoded protein: CASSQLLADIQYF.

The chain is built from TRBV19 and TRBJ1-1, with 8 bases identical to TRBD1. This CDR3 contains 14 residues. J gave up 6 bases and V 6 bases, and 9 bases lay outside the gene matches. Germline values: CDR1 LNHDA, CDR2 SQIVND (reference sequence). CDR3 residues: CASRGQDIWAEAFF. The CDR3 DNA sequence: TGTGCCAGTAGGGGACAGGACATCTGGGCTGAAGCTTTCTTT.

This clonotype appeared a few times. The chain is built from TRBV29-1 and TRBJ2-7, with TRBD2 matching over 12 bases. V trimming: 4 bases; J trimming: 0 bases; junction bases outside the gene matches: 4. The CDR3 is made up of 15 amino acids. Germline-derived CDR1 and CDR2 are SQVTM and ANQGSEA. The CDR3 sequence is CSVALAGGSSYEQYV. The CDR3 region has the DNA TGCAGCGTTGCTCTAGCGGGAGGGAGCTCCTACGAGCAGTACGTC.

This clonotype was seen many times. CDR3 nucleotides: TGTGCCAGCAGCCTTAGCGGGAGCTCCTACAATGAGCAGTTCTTC. Translating it yields CASSLSGSSYNEQFF. The J gene is TRBJ2-1, the V gene TRBV9; 9 bases are shared with TRBD2. The CDR3 runs to 15 residues. Germline V gene lookup returns CDR1 SGDLS and CDR2 YYNGEE. The V gene end was trimmed by 4 bases and the J gene end by 0 bases; junction bases not matched to a gene: 2. Filled out from reference TRBV9 and TRBJ2-1, the complete variable domain reads DSGVTQTPKHLITATGQRVTLRCSPRSGDLSVYWYQQSLDQGLQFLIQYYNGEERAKGNILERFSAQQFPDLHSELNLSSLELGDSALYFCASSLSGSSYNEQFFGPGTRLTVL.

This clonotype occurred many times. This chain uses TRBV6-2 or TRBV6-3 with TRBJ1-3; no clear D. The length of the CDR3 is 15 residues. Germline V gene lookup returns CDR1 MNHEY and CDR2 SVGEGT. Trimming shortened V by 5 bases and J by 0 bases, and 11 bases separated the two germline ends. The CDR3 sequence: CASSTWTVSGNTIYF. DNA for the CDR3: TGTGCCAGCAGTACCTGGACGGTCTCTGGAAACACCATATATTTT.

The rearrangement joins TRBV4-1 to TRBJ1-4; no reliable D call. Germline V CDR1 and CDR2: MGHRA, YSYEKL. This CDR3 has 18 amino acids. V was cut by 0 bases and J by 0 bases, with 14 bases left in between. The CDR3 protein is CASSQERQKPATNEKLFF. CDR3 nucleotide sequence: TGCGCCAGCAGCCAAGAAAGACAAAAACCGGCAACTAATGAAAAACTGTTTTTT.

This clonotype was detected many times. The chain recombines TRBV20-1 with TRBJ2-7, with a tentative D call TRBD2 (6 bases). Trimming removed 0 bases from V and 4 bases from J, with 16 bases in between. CDR3 length: 15 amino acids. The germline V gene encodes CDR1 DFQATT and CDR2 SNEGSKA (reference sequence). The CDR3 nucleotides read TGCAGTGCTAGAGATTTTGATACGGGACTGTACGAGCAGTACTTC. It yields the protein CSARDFDTGLYEQYF.

The V and J genes are TRBV24-1 and TRBJ2-7; D gene ambiguous. Germline V CDR1 and CDR2: KGHDR, SFDVKD. The CDR3 extends over 16 amino acids. V lost 5 bases to trimming and J lost 6 bases, with 22 bases between them. CDR3 nucleotide sequence: TGTGCCACCAGTGTTTGGGTTGCTGGCCCCCATTCCGAGCAGTACTTC. It specifies CATSVWVAGPHSEQYF.

This chain connects TRBV25-1 to TRBJ1-4; TRBD1 might be the D (6 bases). V was cut by 1 base and J by 7 bases, with 13 bases left in between. Looked up from germline, CDR1 is MGHDK and CDR2 is SYGVNS. The CDR3 runs 15 residues. This CDR3 is CASSEWVGGGEKLFF. The CDR3 DNA reads TGTGCCAGCAGTGAATGGGTAGGGGGAGGTGAAAAACTGTTTTTT.

This chain links TRBV2 with TRBJ1-5; perhaps TRBD1 as D (6 bases). Trimming removed 10 bases at V and 4 bases at J, with 14 bases between. Per germline, CDR1 SNHLY and CDR2 FYNNEI. The CDR3 has 13 amino acids. The CDR3 coding sequence is TGTGCCACCGGACAGCAGGGGAATCAGCCCCAGCATTTT. The encoded protein is CATGQQGNQPQHF.

This clonotype is a singleton in its sample. The rearrangement uses TRBV9 and TRBJ2-1; 14 nucleotides match TRBD2. J gave up 3 bases and V 4 bases, and 3 bases lay outside the gene matches. The CDR3 totals 16 residues. CDR1 is SGDLS, CDR2 YYNGEE, per germline. The DNA for the CDR3 is TGTGCCAGCAGCAGGACTAGCGGGGGGATCTACAATGAGCAGTTCTTC. Protein product: CASSRTSGGIYNEQFF.

Many counts were recorded for this clonotype. The J gene is TRBJ1-2, the V gene TRBV5-1; a possible D gene is TRBD1 (6 bases). V dropped 4 bases and J dropped 7 bases, with 8 bases sitting between them. CDR1 and CDR2 from the germline V gene are SGHRS and YFSETQ. CDR3 size: 11 residues. CDR3 region: CASSPGAGYTF. As DNA, the CDR3 is TGCGCCAGCAGCCCAGGGGCTGGCTACACCTTC. Using reference TRBV5-1 and TRBJ1-2 for the parts outside the CDR3, the full variable domain is KAGVTQTPRYLIKTRGQQVTLSCSPISGHRSVSWYQQTPGQGLQFLFEYFSETQRNKGNFPGRFSGRQFSNSRSEMNVSTLELGDSALYLCASSPGAGYTFGSGTRLTVV.

The chain has TRBV5-6 and TRBJ1-5, with a weak D call TRBD1 (6 bases). The V and J ends lost 0 bases and 2 bases respectively, with 15 bases between them. This CDR3 region has 17 residues. Germline V gene lookup returns CDR1 SGHDT and CDR2 YYEEEE. This chain's CDR3 is CASSLGTDVYGNQPQHF. The CDR3, as DNA: TGTGCCAGCAGCTTGGGGACAGACGTTTATGGCAATCAGCCCCAGCATTTT.

A note on this clonotype: This may be a read error: a much more frequent sequence differs by one nucleotide. The CDR3 region is CAGSSKAEPTEAFF. As DNA, the CDR3 is TGTGCCGGCAGCTCCAAGGCAGAACCCACTGAAGCTTTCTTT. The chain links TRBV4-2 to TRBJ1-1; no reliable D call. The CDR3 spans 14 residues. Germline CDR1 reads LGHNA; CDR2 reads YNFKEQ.

Points on this clonotype: A read error is possible here, since a much larger clone lies one base away. The rearrangement links TRBV4-2 to TRBJ2-1; no clear D gene. The germline gives CDR1 LGHNA, CDR2 YNFKEQ. This CDR3 has 14 amino acids. The CDR3 loop is CASSQETSYNEQLF. DNA for the CDR3: TGTGCCAGCAGCCAAGAGACCTCCTACAATGAGCAGCTCTTC.

This chain uses TRBV19 with TRBJ2-1; D call uncertain. The V end lost 7 bases, the J end lost 3 bases, and 10 bases lay between the germline ends. The germline V gene has CDR1 LNHDA and CDR2 SQIVND (reference sequence). CDR3 length: 13 amino acids. In nucleotides, the CDR3 is TGTGCCAGTACCCTAACCATCTACAATGAGCAGTTCTTC. Translating gives CASTLTIYNEQFF.

Points on this clonotype: Relative to the germline gene, one junction end is altered; a read error may explain this. The genes are TRBV9 and TRBJ1-4, with 7 bases that match TRBD1. Germline values: CDR1 SGDLS, CDR2 YYNGEE. The CDR3 is 15 amino acids. DNA of the CDR3: TGTGCCGGCAGCGTTACAGGGGCAACTAATGAAAAACTGCTTTTT. As protein: CAGSVTGATNEKLLF. Together with reference TRBV9 and TRBJ1-4, the CDR3 gives the full variable domain: DSGVTQTPKHLITATGQRVTLRCSPRSGDLSVYWYQQSLDQGLQFLIQYYNGEERAKGNILERFSAQQFPDLHSELNLSSLELGDSALYFCAGSVTGATNEKLLFGSGTQLSVL.

The chain joins TRBV20-1 to TRBJ2-5, with no clear D. Germline-derived CDR1 and CDR2 are DFQATT and SNEGSKA (reference sequence). The CDR3 sequence is 15 residues long. Trimming shortened V by 2 bases and J by 2 bases, and 15 bases separated the two germline ends. The CDR3 DNA reads as TGCAGTGCTAGAAGGGCCGATGCGGCTCAAGAGACCCAGTACTTC. Its protein product is CSARRADAAQETQYF.

This clonotype was detected ten times or more. The chain employs TRBV6-4 and TRBJ2-3, with TRBD2 as a possible D gene (6 bases). Trimming took off 4 bases at V and 4 bases at J, with 12 bases between the two ends. The V gene's germline CDR1 is MRHNA and CDR2 SNTAGT. The CDR3 consists of 14 residues. CDR3 in amino acids: CASSASTGADTQYF. CDR3 sequence (DNA): TGTGCCAGCAGTGCATCGACGGGAGCAGATACGCAGTATTTT.

Concerning this clonotype: One end of the junction fails to match germline, which may point to a read error. The chain has TRBV6-1 and TRBJ1-6; D is unresolved. The CDR3 has 17 residues. The germline V gene encodes CDR1 MNHNS and CDR2 SASEGT. CDR3 residues: CASSEEYMGNYNSPLRF. CDR3 DNA: TGTGCCAGCAGTGAAGAGTATATGGGGAATTATAATTCACCCCTCCGCTTT.

The chain employs TRBV9 and TRBJ2-7; possible D gene TRBD2, 6 bases. From germline, CDR1 is SGDLS and CDR2 YYNGEE. This CDR3 contains 14 residues. V gave up 4 bases and J gave up 5 bases, with 16 bases separating them. The chain's CDR3 is CASSLSGQAHEQYF. The CDR3 region has the DNA TGTGCCAGCAGCTTGAGCGGGCAGGCCCACGAGCAGTACTTC.

The rearrangement joins TRBV29-1 to TRBJ1-2, with 7 bases aligning to TRBD1. This CDR3 is 15 amino acids long. CDR1 and CDR2 (germline): SQVTM, ANQGSEA. The ends lost 4 bases at V and 1 base at J; junction bases unmatched: 9. The CDR3 is CSVVVGGQLNYGYTF. In nucleotides, the CDR3 is TGCAGCGTTGTGGTTGGGGGACAGCTTAACTATGGCTACACCTTC.